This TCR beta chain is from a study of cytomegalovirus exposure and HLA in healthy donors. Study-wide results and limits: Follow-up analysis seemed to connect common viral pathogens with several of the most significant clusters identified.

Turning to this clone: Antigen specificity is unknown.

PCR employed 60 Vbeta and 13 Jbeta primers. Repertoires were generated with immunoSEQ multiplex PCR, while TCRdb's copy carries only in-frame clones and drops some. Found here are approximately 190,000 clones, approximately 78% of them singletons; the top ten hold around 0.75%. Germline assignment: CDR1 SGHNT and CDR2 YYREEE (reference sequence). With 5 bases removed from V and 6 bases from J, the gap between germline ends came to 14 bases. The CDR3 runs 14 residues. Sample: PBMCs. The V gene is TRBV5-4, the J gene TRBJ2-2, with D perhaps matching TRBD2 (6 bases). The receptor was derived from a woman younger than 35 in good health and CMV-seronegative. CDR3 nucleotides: TGTGCCAGCAGATCTACAAGGGAGGCCGGGGAGCTGTTTTTT. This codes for CASRSTREAGELFF.